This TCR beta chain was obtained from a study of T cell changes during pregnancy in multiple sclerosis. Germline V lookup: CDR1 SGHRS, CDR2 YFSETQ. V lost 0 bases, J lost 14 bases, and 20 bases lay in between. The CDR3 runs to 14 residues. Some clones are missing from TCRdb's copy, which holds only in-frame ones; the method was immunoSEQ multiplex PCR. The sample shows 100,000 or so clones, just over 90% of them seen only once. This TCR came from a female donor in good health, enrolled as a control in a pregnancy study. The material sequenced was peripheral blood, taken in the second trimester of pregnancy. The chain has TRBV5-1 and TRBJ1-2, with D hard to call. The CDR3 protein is CASSLGFSPEDRTF. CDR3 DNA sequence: TGCGCCAGCAGCTTGGGGTTTTCACCTGAGGATCGAACCTTC.